These 16 T cell receptor beta chains came from one sample sequenced in a study of shared clonotypes between healthy human individuals. CD45RO-negative, CCR7-positively selected cells formed the naive CD8 fraction, excluding terminally differentiated effector memory CD45RA+ cells. The data were produced by immunoSEQ multiplex PCR, yet TCRdb's version contains in-frame clones alone and is incomplete. The table lists hundreds of thousands of clones, around 92% of them singletons. What was sequenced was naive CD8+ T cells sorted from blood. The receptors were gathered from a man aged 25-40 years in good health.

The J gene is TRBJ1-1, the V gene TRBV19; perhaps TRBD1 as D (5 bases). Germline values: CDR1 LNHDA, CDR2 SQIVND (reference sequence). Trimming took 5 bases from V and 5 from J, leaving 15 bases between them. There are 14 residues in the CDR3. CDR3 bases: TGTGCCAGTAGTTCTCAGGGAAGTGAGACTGAAGCTTTCTTT. It is translated as CASSSQGSETEAFF.

This chain uses TRBV27 with TRBJ2-1, with TRBD2 matching 9 bases. V dropped 5 bases and J dropped 2; count of bases not matched to a gene: 4. The CDR3 length is 15 residues. In germline, CDR1 is MNHEY, CDR2 SMNVEV (reference sequence). The CDR3 DNA reads TGTGCCAGCAGTACGACTAGCGGTCCCTACAATGAGCAGTTCTTC. Residues: CASSTTSGPYNEQFF.

This chain connects TRBV15 to TRBJ1-4, with 7 bases lining up with TRBD1. This CDR3 is built from 14 residues. Per germline, CDR1 LNHNV and CDR2 YYDKDF (reference sequence). Trimming took 3 bases from V and 8 from J; bases not matched to a gene: 6. The CDR3 region is CATSRVMTGEKLFF. The CDR3 DNA is TGTGCCACCAGCAGGGTTATGACAGGGGAAAAACTGTTTTTT. The complete variable domain, with remaining parts taken from reference TRBV15 and TRBJ1-4, reads DAMVIQNPRYQVTQFGKPVTLSCSQTLNHNVMYWYQQKSSQAPKLLFHYYDKDFNNEADTPDNFQSRRPNTSFCFLDIRSPGLGDTAMYLCATSRVMTGEKLFFGSGTQLSVL.

The V gene is TRBV9, the J gene TRBJ2-5; D remains unclear. The CDR3 is made up of 12 amino acids. V lost 4 bases and J 5 bases, leaving 9 bases between the germline ends. CDR1 and CDR2 from the germline V gene are SGDLS and YYNGEE. The chain's CDR3 is CASSPPDETQYF. DNA of the CDR3: TGTGCCAGCAGCCCCCCCGATGAGACCCAGTACTTC.

Comment on this clone: The same CDR3 can be traced to other DNA sequences in this sample. The genes are TRBV2 and TRBJ2-7; 7 positions match TRBD2. Germline CDR1 and CDR2: SNHLY and FYNNEI. The ends lost 8 bases at V and 4 bases at J; junction bases unmatched: 8. This CDR3 is built from 13 residues. The CDR3 nucleotides read TGTGCCAGCGGGTCTAGCGGTTCATACGAGCAGTACTTC. Its protein is CASGSSGSYEQYF.

The chain employs TRBV9 and TRBJ2-5; 9 bases fit TRBD2. In germline, CDR1 is SGDLS, CDR2 YYNGEE. The CDR3 length is 14 residues. The trim removed 3 bases at V and 5 bases at J, leaving 5 bases unmatched. The chain's CDR3 is CASSARTSDETQYF. The CDR3 DNA reads as TGTGCCAGCAGCGCACGGACTAGCGATGAGACCCAGTACTTC.

This chain joins TRBV28 and TRBJ1-5; D uncertain. Deletions cut 6 bases from V and 0 bases from J, with 9 bases between. Germline V lookup: CDR1 MDHEN, CDR2 SYDVKM. This CDR3 contains 14 residues. The CDR3 region is CASSRETSNQPQHF. The CDR3 coding sequence is TGTGCCAGCAGCCGGGAGACTAGCAATCAGCCCCAGCATTTT.

This sequence joins TRBV29-1 and TRBJ2-1; D might be TRBD2 (6 bases). The CDR3 loop spans 11 amino acids. V gave up 2 bases and J gave up 9 bases, with 8 bases separating them. Germline V lookup: CDR1 SQVTM, CDR2 ANQGSEA. This CDR3 reads CSVELATEQFF. The CDR3 bases are TGCAGCGTTGAACTAGCGACTGAGCAGTTCTTC.

The rearrangement uses TRBV6-1 and TRBJ1-3; D may be TRBD1 (6 bases). Germline V gene sequence: CDR1 MNHNS, CDR2 SASEGT. Trimming pared 4 bases from V and 1 base from J, leaving 11 bases between. This CDR3 is 15 amino acids long. CDR3 amino acids: CASSVGQSSGNTIYF. The DNA of the CDR3 is TGTGCCAGCAGTGTTGGACAGTCTTCTGGAAACACCATATATTTT.

The V gene is TRBV6-1, the J gene TRBJ1-5, with a tentative D call TRBD1 (5 bases). V was trimmed by 0 bases and J by 0 bases, leaving 9 bases between them. Germline V lookup: CDR1 MNHNS, CDR2 SASEGT. This CDR3 contains 16 residues. Here the CDR3 reads CASSEAPRGSNQPQHF. CDR3 DNA: TGTGCCAGCAGTGAAGCACCGAGGGGTAGCAATCAGCCCCAGCATTTT.

This clone was seen once. The chain employs TRBV6-1 and TRBJ2-1, with no clear D. This CDR3 contains 12 residues. Deletions cut 7 bases from V and 7 bases from J, with 11 bases between. CDR1 and CDR2 (germline): MNHNS, SASEGT. Written as DNA, the CDR3 is TGTGCCAGCAAACTGGGCGAAAATGAGCAGTTCTTC. Translation: CASKLGENEQFF.

This clone was seen only once. The V and J genes are TRBV2 and TRBJ2-2, with a weak D call TRBD1 (5 bases). Trimming removed 10 bases from V and 5 bases from J, with 23 bases in between. The CDR3 is 16 amino acids. Germline assignment: CDR1 SNHLY and CDR2 FYNNEI. CDR3 nucleotides: TGTGCCACACAGGTGGGGCCCTACACCTTTACCGGGGAGCTGTTTTTT. This encodes CATQVGPYTFTGELFF.

The gene calls are TRBV5-5 and TRBJ2-7, with 8 nucleotides matching TRBD1. CDR3 size: 15 residues. Germline loops: CDR1 SGHKS, CDR2 YYEKEE (reference sequence). J lost 5 bases, V lost 6 bases, and 13 bases had no gene match. The CDR3 nucleotides are TGTGCCAGCACCAACAATGGACAGGGAATTAACGAGCAGTACTTC. Residues: CASTNNGQGINEQYF. The full variable domain, in which reference TRBV5-5 and TRBJ2-7 provide the parts outside the CDR3, is DAGVTQSPTHLIKTRGQQVTLRCSPISGHKSVSWYQQVLGQGPQFIFQYYEKEERGRGNFPDRFSARQFPNYSSELNVNALLLGDSALYLCASTNNGQGINEQYFGPGTRLTVT.

The genes are TRBV4-2 and TRBJ2-3, with D unclear. The length of the CDR3 is 13 residues. V was pared by 4 bases and J by 6 bases, with 11 bases between. Per the germline V gene, CDR1 is LGHNA and CDR2 is YNFKEQ. In DNA, the CDR3 is TGTGCCAGCAGCCTACAGTTGGCGGATACGCAGTATTTT. Translation: CASSLQLADTQYF.

This rearrangement joins TRBV19 to TRBJ1-5; D may be TRBD1 (6 bases). Germline V gene data show CDR1 as LNHDA and CDR2 as SQIVND (reference sequence). V was trimmed by 3 bases and J by 4 bases, leaving 13 bases between them. The CDR3 loop spans 15 amino acids. CDR3 in amino acids: CASSMVHTGNQPQHF. Here the CDR3 DNA reads TGTGCCAGTAGTATGGTCCACACAGGGAATCAGCCCCAGCATTTT.

The chain uses TRBV4-3 and TRBJ2-7; no reliable D call. CDR3 length equals 14 residues. Trimming shortened V by 3 bases and J by 2 bases, and 11 bases separated the two germline ends. The germline V gene encodes CDR1 LGHNA and CDR2 YSLEER. The CDR3 DNA is TGCGCCAGCAGCCATCTCCCAGGACCCTACGAGCAGTACTTC. It translates to CASSHLPGPYEQYF.